This section outlines one T cell receptor beta chain sequence together with its context. TCRdb redid the calling of the 5' RACE reads with MiXCR, one entry per CDR3 protein. The sample yields approximately 39,000 distinct CDR3 sequences, roughly an eighth seen once. The sample comes from a study of CD8 T cells in ankylosing spondylitis. Per the germline V gene, CDR1 is SQVTM and CDR2 is ANQGSEA. CDR3 size: 14 residues. Trimming took 7 bases from V and 5 from J; bases not matched to a gene: 11. Sequencing used synovial fluid, either unsorted or a sorted T cell fraction (not recorded which). The chain couples TRBV29-1 to TRBJ2-1; 7 bases align to TRBD1. The TCR originated in a male donor with ankylosing spondylitis. CDR3 residues: CSGAGTGADNEQFF. The CDR3 DNA reads as TGCAGCGGGGCCGGTACAGGGGCGGACAATGAGCAGTTCTTC.